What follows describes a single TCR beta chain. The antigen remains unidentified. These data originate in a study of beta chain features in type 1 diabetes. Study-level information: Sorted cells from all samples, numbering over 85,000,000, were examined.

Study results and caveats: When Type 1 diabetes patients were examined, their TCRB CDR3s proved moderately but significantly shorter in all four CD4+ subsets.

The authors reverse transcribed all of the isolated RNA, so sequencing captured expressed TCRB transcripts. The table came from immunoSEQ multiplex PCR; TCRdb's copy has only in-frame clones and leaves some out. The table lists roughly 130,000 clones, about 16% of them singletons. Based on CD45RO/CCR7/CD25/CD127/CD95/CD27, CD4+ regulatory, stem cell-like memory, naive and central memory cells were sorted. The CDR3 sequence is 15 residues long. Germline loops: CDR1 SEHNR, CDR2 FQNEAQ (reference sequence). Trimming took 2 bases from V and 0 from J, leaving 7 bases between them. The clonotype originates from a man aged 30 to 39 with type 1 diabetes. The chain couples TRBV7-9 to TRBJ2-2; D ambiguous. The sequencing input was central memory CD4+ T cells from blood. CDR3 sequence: CASSLWQANTGELFF. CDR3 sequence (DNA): TGTGCCAGCAGCTTATGGCAGGCGAACACCGGGGAGCTGTTTTTT.